Each of the 28 T cell receptor beta chains below was sequenced from the same sample in a study of shared clonotypes between healthy human individuals. Assay used: immunoSEQ multiplex PCR; TCRdb lists only in-frame clones, some missing. The table includes some 1 million clones, approximately 68% detected once. The sequenced sample was memory CD4+ T cells sorted from blood. The subset: CD45RA-negative fraction. The source is a man between 18 and 35 years old in good health.

The chain has TRBV7-9 and TRBJ1-3, with D unclear. The V end lost 1 base, the J end lost 2 bases, and 12 bases lay between the germline ends. In germline, CDR1 is SEHNR, CDR2 FQNEAQ (reference sequence). The CDR3 totals 16 residues. CDR3 sequence (DNA): TGTGCCAGCAGCTTAGTTGGGAGCCTGGCTGGAAACACCATATATTTT. Its protein product is CASSLVGSLAGNTIYF.

The chain employs TRBV6-5 and TRBJ1-4; TRBD1 might be the D (5 bases). CDR3 size: 16 residues. V was clipped by 0 bases and J by 4 bases, with 12 bases between them. Germline CDR1 is MNHEY and CDR2 is SVGAGI. CDR3 loop: CASSYSTGTYNEKLFF. The CDR3 DNA reads TGTGCCAGCAGTTACTCGACCGGGACCTATAATGAAAAACTGTTTTTT.

V gene TRBV6-5 combines with J gene TRBJ2-2; D might be TRBD1 (5 bases). The CDR3 runs 14 residues. CDR1 is MNHEY and CDR2 is SVGAGI in the germline V gene. The V end was cut by 7 bases, the J end by 2 bases, with 11 bases between. The CDR3 loop is CASTSRTNTGELFF. CDR3 bases: TGTGCCAGCACGTCAAGGACAAACACCGGGGAGCTGTTTTTT.

The V gene is TRBV7-9, the J gene TRBJ2-3; D is unresolved. The CDR3 is 12 amino acids. Germline CDR1 reads SEHNR; CDR2 reads FQNEAQ (reference sequence). Trimming took off 5 bases at V and 6 bases at J, with 9 bases between the two ends. CDR3 region: CASSPTTDTQYF. CDR3 bases: TGTGCCAGCAGCCCCACGACGGATACGCAGTATTTT.

The gene calls are TRBV4-1 and TRBJ2-1; D remains unclear. Per the germline V gene, CDR1 is MGHRA and CDR2 is YSYEKL. The CDR3 length is 16 residues. V dropped 4 bases and J dropped 7 bases, with 20 bases sitting between them. CDR3 region: CASSPFPNPVGNEQFF. CDR3 coding DNA: TGCGCCAGCAGCCCCTTTCCTAATCCGGTGGGGAATGAGCAGTTCTTC.

The table lists this clone with a count of one. The chain combines TRBV6-5 with TRBJ2-5; D not certain. This CDR3 comprises 12 residues. V lost 5 bases, J lost 7 bases, and 11 bases lay in between. Germline values: CDR1 MNHEY, CDR2 SVGAGI. The CDR3 loop reads CASSRRSGTQYF. As DNA, the CDR3 is TGTGCCAGCAGTCGACGCTCGGGGACCCAGTACTTC.

This rearrangement joins TRBV4-1 to TRBJ2-1; TRBD2 might be the D (6 bases). Germline V gene lookup returns CDR1 MGHRA and CDR2 YSYEKL. The CDR3 spans 16 residues. V dropped 6 bases and J dropped 3 bases, with 18 bases sitting between them. Written as DNA, the CDR3 is TGCGCCAGCAGATCTCTGGGTAGCGGACACTACAATGAGCAGTTCTTC. It specifies CASRSLGSGHYNEQFF.

In this sample, this clone turned up a few times. The V call is TRBV5-8, the J call TRBJ1-1; 8 bases map to TRBD1. The CDR3 is 16 residues long. CDR1 is SGHTS and CDR2 is YDEGEE in the germline V gene. Trimming took 4 bases from V and 6 from J; bases not matched to a gene: 14. In DNA form, the CDR3 reads TGTGCCAGCAGCCCGAAAGGGTGGCAGGGGGCCGCTGAAGCTTTCTTT. It translates to CASSPKGWQGAAEAFF.

This clone came up once. The V call is TRBV7-8, the J call TRBJ2-2; 7 nucleotides match TRBD2. With V trimmed by 5 bases and J by 4 bases, 10 bases remained unmatched. Germline CDR1 reads SGHVS; CDR2 reads FQNEAQ. CDR3 size: 16 residues. DNA of the CDR3: TGTGCCAGCAGCCGCAGCGGGGCTAGGGGCACCGGGGAGCTGTTTTTT. Its protein is CASSRSGARGTGELFF. The full variable domain, in which reference TRBV7-8 and TRBJ2-2 provide the parts outside the CDR3, is GAGVSQSPRYKVAKRGQDVALRCDPISGHVSLFWYQQALGQGPEFLTYFQNEAQLDKSGLPSDRFFAERPEGSVSTLKIQRTQQEDSAVYLCASSRSGARGTGELFFGEGSRLTVL.

V usage is TRBV6-1 and J usage is TRBJ1-2, with D hard to call. The CDR3 spans 13 residues. In germline, CDR1 is MNHNS, CDR2 SASEGT. Trimming shortened V by 6 bases and J by 4 bases, and 12 bases separated the two germline ends. CDR3 coding DNA: TGTGCCAGCAGAAGCATCCCGGGCTATGGCTACACCTTC. Translation gives CASRSIPGYGYTF.

The sample holds many counts of this clone. The rearrangement joins TRBV4-1 to TRBJ1-1; tentative D call: TRBD1 (5 bases). Germline lookup yields CDR1 MGHRA and CDR2 YSYEKL. The CDR3 is 15 amino acids. The ends were cut back, 0 bases at V and 0 bases at J, with 8 bases in the middle. CDR3 coding DNA: TGCGCCAGCAGCCAAGAAGGGGCCATGAACACTGAAGCTTTCTTT. The encoded protein is CASSQEGAMNTEAFF.

This clone was counted ten times or more. This chain connects TRBV5-5 to TRBJ1-6; 7 bases are shared with TRBD1. Germline CDR1 SGHKS, CDR2 YYEKEE (reference sequence). This CDR3 comprises 15 residues. With 8 bases clipped from V and 0 bases from J, the junction kept 5 bases outside the gene matches. The CDR3 is CASNRGGSYNSPLHF. The DNA of the CDR3 is TGTGCCAGTAACAGGGGAGGCTCCTATAATTCACCCCTCCACTTT.

On this clone itself: Other DNA sequences of this sample code for an identical CDR3. The chain links TRBV27 to TRBJ1-4; 7 nucleotides line up with TRBD1. CDR3 length: 14 residues. The junction had 7 bases not matched to a gene; V was cut back by 5 bases and J by 7 bases. Per the germline V gene, CDR1 is MNHEY and CDR2 is SMNVEV (reference sequence). This CDR3 reads CASSLRQGGEKLFF. The CDR3 coding sequence is TGTGCCAGCAGTCTCAGACAGGGTGGTGAAAAACTGTTTTTT.

This chain links TRBV30 with TRBJ2-3; possibly TRBD2 for D (6 bases). The CDR3 covers 14 residues. Trimming shortened V by 3 bases and J by 6 bases, and 16 bases separated the two germline ends. CDR1 GTSNPN and CDR2 SVGIG come from the germline V gene (reference sequence). The CDR3: CAWSLGGAGDTQYF. The CDR3 DNA follows: TGTGCCTGGAGCCTGGGCGGGGCGGGGGATACGCAGTATTTT.

The rearrangement joins TRBV27 to TRBJ2-7, with D tentatively TRBD2 (6 bases). This CDR3 has 14 residues. The V end was cut by 0 bases, the J end by 6 bases, with 12 bases between. Germline-derived CDR1 and CDR2 are MNHEY and SMNVEV (reference sequence). CDR3 protein: CASSLSLGLSEQYF. CDR3 nucleotide sequence: TGTGCCAGCAGTTTATCTCTGGGACTCTCCGAGCAGTACTTC.

The chain combines TRBV30 with TRBJ2-3; unclear D gene. Germline values: CDR1 GTSNPN, CDR2 SVGIG (reference sequence). CDR3 length equals 16 residues. V lost 1 base and J 2 bases, leaving 16 bases between the germline ends. The CDR3 protein is CAWSGSVRRITDTQYF. The CDR3 DNA follows: TGTGCCTGGAGTGGCTCAGTGAGGCGGATCACAGATACGCAGTATTTT.

CDR3 residues: CASSASSPGGGTEAFF. The CDR3 DNA reads as TGTGCCAGCTCAGCAAGCTCTCCGGGGGGAGGGACTGAAGCTTTCTTT. This chain uses TRBV18 with TRBJ1-1, with D possibly being TRBD1 (5 bases). The germline gives CDR1 KGHSH, CDR2 LQKENI. Trimming cost V 5 bases and J 5 bases, with 21 bases left between them. The length of the CDR3 is 16 residues.

The V call is TRBV7-2, the J call TRBJ1-2; D is undetermined. Between the trimmed V and J ends, which lost 1 base and 5 bases, there was a span of 8 bases. The CDR3 has 13 amino acids. Per the germline V gene, CDR1 is SGHTA and CDR2 is FQGNSA. As DNA, the CDR3 is TGTGCCAGCAGCTTAGGCGGTCTTTATGGCTACACCTTC. This translates into CASSLGGLYGYTF.

Concerning this clone: Other nucleotide sequences in the sample specify the same CDR3. The genes are TRBV11-2 and TRBJ2-2; the D gene is possibly TRBD1 (6 bases). Germline V gives CDR1 SGHAT, CDR2 FQNNGV. There are 15 residues in the CDR3. V was clipped by 4 bases and J by 1 base, with 10 bases between them. CDR3 region: CASSSGTKNTGELFF. The CDR3 DNA follows: TGTGCCAGCAGCTCGGGGACAAAGAACACCGGGGAGCTGTTTTTT.

The V gene is TRBV30, the J gene TRBJ1-1; 7 bases are a match to TRBD1. This CDR3 contains 15 residues. The V segment lost 6 bases and the J segment 10 bases; nucleotides outside the gene matches: 20. Germline values: CDR1 GTSNPN, CDR2 SVGIG (reference sequence). The CDR3 protein is CACPQGPRSFHGAFF. The CDR3 DNA is TGTGCCTGCCCACAGGGGCCACGGAGCTTTCACGGAGCTTTCTTT. Using reference TRBV30 and TRBJ1-1 for the parts outside the CDR3, the full variable domain is SQTIHQWPATLVQPVGSPLSLECTVEGTSNPNLYWYRQAAGRGLQLLFYSVGIGQISSEVPQNLSASRPQDRQFILSSKKLLLSDSGFYLCACPQGPRSFHGAFFGQGTRLTVV.

The rearrangement links TRBV13 to TRBJ1-1; 10 nucleotides match TRBD1. Germline CDR1 PRHDT, CDR2 FYEKMQ (reference sequence). The V segment lost 7 bases and the J segment 5 bases; nucleotides outside the gene matches: 7. The CDR3 covers 14 residues. CDR3 sequence reads: CASKRQGAGTEAFF. The CDR3 DNA is TGTGCCAGCAAACGACAGGGGGCGGGGACTGAAGCTTTCTTT.

This clone was counted once. The rearrangement joins TRBV6-1 to TRBJ1-6; 7 nucleotides align to TRBD1. The germline CDR1 and CDR2 sequences are MNHNS and SASEGT. The CDR3 consists of 13 residues. V shed 10 bases and J 12 bases; nucleotides not matched to a gene: 12. Written as DNA, the CDR3 is TGTGCCACACTTCCGACAGGGACGGAACCCCTCCACTTT. Protein: CATLPTGTEPLHF.

V is TRBV5-1 and J is TRBJ1-1, with a weak D call TRBD1 (6 bases). The V end was cut by 0 bases, the J end by 5 bases, with 20 bases between. CDR1 and CDR2 from the germline V gene are SGHRS and YFSETQ. This CDR3 comprises 17 residues. The CDR3 region is CASSLGNLQGITTEAFF. DNA of the CDR3: TGCGCCAGCAGCTTGGGGAATCTACAGGGTATAACGACTGAAGCTTTCTTT.

This clone was seen a few times. The V and J genes are TRBV28 and TRBJ2-7, with 8 bases fitting TRBD1. The CDR3 loop spans 13 amino acids. Germline V lookup: CDR1 MDHEN, CDR2 SYDVKM. CDR3 region: CAGQRTGLYEQYF. CDR3 DNA: TGTGCAGGCCAGAGGACAGGGCTGTACGAGCAGTACTTC.

V is TRBV12-5 and J is TRBJ2-7; D is unclear. Germline CDR1 and CDR2: LGHNT and FRNRAP. CDR3 size: 13 residues. Trimming took off 4 bases at V and 4 bases at J, with 11 bases between the two ends. The CDR3 DNA is TGTGCTAGTGGTTCCCTCCCAGAGTACGAGCAGTACTTC. Protein product: CASGSLPEYEQYF.

The V call is TRBV9, the J call TRBJ2-3; tentatively, D is TRBD2 (6 bases). Trimming left V 0 bases short and J 5 bases short, with 10 bases between. Germline V CDR1 and CDR2: SGDLS, YYNGEE. CDR3 length equals 14 residues. CDR3 DNA sequence: TGTGCCAGCAGCGTAGAACTAGCTCAAGATACGCAGTATTTT. It encodes CASSVELAQDTQYF.

V and J are TRBV2 and TRBJ2-7; D is tentatively TRBD1 or TRBD2 (5 bases each). Germline lookup yields CDR1 SNHLY and CDR2 FYNNEI. V was cut by 6 bases and J by 4 bases, with 19 bases left in between. The CDR3 runs to 15 residues. The CDR3 sequence is CASSSGKTGIYEQYF. As DNA, the CDR3 is TGTGCCAGCAGCTCAGGGAAAACGGGAATTTACGAGCAGTACTTC. Based on the CDR3 plus reference TRBV2 and TRBJ2-7, the full variable domain is EPEVTQTPSHQVTQMGQEVILRCVPISNHLYFYWYRQILGQKVEFLVSFYNNEISEKSEIFDDQFSVERPDGSNFTLKIRSTKLEDSAMYFCASSSGKTGIYEQYFGPGTRLTVT.

This chain joins TRBV5-1 and TRBJ1-3, with D unclear. The CDR3 sequence is 14 residues long. Looked up from germline, CDR1 is SGHRS and CDR2 is YFSETQ. V shed 4 bases and J shed 4 bases, with 12 bases lying between them. CDR3 nucleotide sequence: TGCGCCAGCAGCCAGGACGCAGACGGAAACACCATATATTTT. Translated, it gives CASSQDADGNTIYF.